This T cell receptor (beta chain) appears in the sequencing data of a study of CXCR3-negative and CXCR3-positive naive CD8 T cells (dated by TCRdb to about 2019). For context, the study as a whole: In total, roughly 140 million TRB reads were obtained, which works out to roughly 1.5 +/- 0.3 million reads per library. Diversity and physicochemical repertoire analyses were performed on around twelve donors pooled from two independent experiments. For the TRBV-TRBJ cluster analysis, the naive subsets came from about 5 donors, while the memory cells came from 3 donors. Findings and caveats that apply to the study as a whole: Both naive subsets had comparably high repertoire diversity, while memory CD8+ T cells had much lower repertoire diversity. TRB CDR3s from CXCR3-positive naive cells showed higher hydrophobicity (lower Kidera factor 4), lower energy, and higher strength and volume indices than CXCR3-negative naive cells. Similar TRBV-TRBJ usage was shown by naive CXCR3-negative and CXCR3-positive cells from the same donor, whereas distinct patterns were shown by memory cells. Because surface CD5, which is linked to self-reactivity in mice, was comparable between the naive subsets, TCR interaction strength was also inferred from the physicochemical properties of TRB CDR3s. Because CXCR3 expression was partially decreased after cryopreservation, freshly isolated PBMCs were used for most assays.

Reads for this sample came from a NextSeq 550. The Human TCR Profiling Kit (MiLaboratory) was used to prepare UMI-labeled 5' RACE TRB cDNA libraries. The full amount of extracted RNA was used for cDNA synthesis, and the full amount of resulting cDNA was used for PCR amplification. Libraries were prepared in parallel with an identical number of PCR cycles. Under the source paper's analysis protocol: MIGEC and MiXCR extracted about 50,000 +/- 10,000 unique UMI-labeled TRB cDNA molecules per library, requiring at least two reads per UMI. An average of approximately 40,000 +/- 10,000 functional in-frame TRB CDR3 nucleotide clonotypes without stop codons was found per library. After downsampling to 5000 UMI-labeled TRB molecules per sample, diversity metrics, including normalized Shannon-Wiener and Chao1, were computed in VDJtools. For the central five CDR3 residues, VDJtools calculated physicochemical properties weighted by clonotype size, namely interaction energy, strength, volume and Kidera factor 4. Reads reprocessed by TCRdb are summarized as one entry per CDR3 protein sequence, and DNA is absent. TCRdb's processing, not the study's, gives the V and J calls here. The table for this sample records some 150,000 distinct CDR3 sequences. The leading ten clones occupy 0.4% to 0.5% of the sample.

A note on this clonotype: Its recognized antigen is unknown.

CDR1 and CDR2 (LNHNV, YYDKDF) derive from the germline V gene (reference sequence). The CDR3 runs 14 residues from the cysteine to the phenylalanine. The record lacks a DNA sequence. For every CD8+ T cell subset, 300,000 cells were flow-sorted straight into RLT lysis buffer, and each subset was sorted in triplicate. Naive CD8+ T cells were defined stringently as CD45RO-CCR7+CD27+CD95- to exclude memory contaminants. Standard density gradient centrifugation was used to isolate peripheral blood mononuclear cells from buffy coats. Naive CXCR3-negative and CXCR3-positive CD8+ T cells were flow-sorted using a FACSAria III. Total RNA was extracted from sorted cells with an RNeasy Mini Kit.

Sequenced input: naive CXCR3+ CD8+ T cells from blood. The label giving this sample's cell subset or site can be read as: CD45RO-CCR7+CD27+CD95- naive CD8+ T cells expressing CXCR3 (TNR3+). The TCR sequence derives from a human donor in good health. Some clones in this sample may be carry-over from other donors' samples. In this chain, TRBV15 is recombined with TRBJ1-1; the TRBD1 assignment by TCRdb is unverifiable without DNA. The CDR3 region: CAITPGGMNTEASF.